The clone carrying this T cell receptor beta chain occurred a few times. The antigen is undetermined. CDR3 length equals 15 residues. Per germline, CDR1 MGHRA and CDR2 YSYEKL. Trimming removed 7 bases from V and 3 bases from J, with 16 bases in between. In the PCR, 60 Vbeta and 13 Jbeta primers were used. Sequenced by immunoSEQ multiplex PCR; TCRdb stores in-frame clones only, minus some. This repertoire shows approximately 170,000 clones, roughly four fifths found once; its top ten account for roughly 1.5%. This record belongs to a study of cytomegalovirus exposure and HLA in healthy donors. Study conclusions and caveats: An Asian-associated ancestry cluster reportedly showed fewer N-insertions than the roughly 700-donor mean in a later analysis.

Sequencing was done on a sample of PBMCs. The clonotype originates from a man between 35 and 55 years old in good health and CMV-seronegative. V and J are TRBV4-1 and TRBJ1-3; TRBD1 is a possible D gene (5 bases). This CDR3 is CASTPQGAYGNTIYF. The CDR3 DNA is TGCGCCAGCACCCCCCAAGGGGCATATGGAAACACCATATATTTT.